This T cell receptor (beta chain) appears in the sequencing data of a study of cytomegalovirus exposure and HLA in healthy donors. Background on the study: About 80 million unique TCRs from HLA-typed donors were held in an early data release.

The PCR employed 60 Vbeta primers together with 13 Jbeta primers. The data were produced by immunoSEQ multiplex PCR, yet TCRdb's version contains in-frame clones alone and is incomplete. The sample lists about 80,000 clones, nearly 80% occurring once. The CDR3 length is 19 residues. Germline loops: CDR1 SGHDT, CDR2 YYEEEE. V was clipped by 1 base and J by 8 bases; unmatched bases: 17. Regarding the study as a whole: Later findings reportedly placed an Asian-associated ancestry cluster below the approximately 670-donor mean for N-insertions. Differences between HLA loci emerged in a later analysis of TCR association rates, with DRB1 most and HLA-C fewest. HLA alleles showed associations with approximately 15,000 TCR beta sequences in a later analysis, at a 0.05 false discovery rate.

Notes on this clone: Its antigen is undetermined.

The specimen was PBMCs. The J gene is TRBJ2-3, the V gene TRBV5-6; the match to TRBD2 covers 12 bases. This TCR was recovered from a woman in her forties or fifties in good health and CMV-seropositive. The CDR3 is CASSLRLAGGPGFHATQYF. The CDR3 bases are TGTGCCAGCAGCTTGAGGCTAGCGGGGGGGCCGGGGTTTCATGCTACGCAGTATTTT.